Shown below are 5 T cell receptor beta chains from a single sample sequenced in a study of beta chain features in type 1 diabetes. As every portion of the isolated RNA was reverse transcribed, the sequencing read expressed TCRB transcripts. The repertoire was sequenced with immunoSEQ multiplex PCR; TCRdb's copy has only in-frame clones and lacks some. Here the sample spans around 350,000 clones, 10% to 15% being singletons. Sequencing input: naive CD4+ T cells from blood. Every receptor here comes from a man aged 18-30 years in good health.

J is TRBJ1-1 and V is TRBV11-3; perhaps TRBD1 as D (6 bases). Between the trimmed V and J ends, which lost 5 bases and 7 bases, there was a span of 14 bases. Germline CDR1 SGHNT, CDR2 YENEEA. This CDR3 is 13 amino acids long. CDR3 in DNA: TGTGCCAGCAGCCGCGGGGGGCCGGGTGAAGCTTTCTTT. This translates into CASSRGGPGEAFF. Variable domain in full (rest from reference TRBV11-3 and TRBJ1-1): EAGVVQSPRYKIIEKKQPVAFWCNPISGHNTLYWYLQNLGQGPELLIRYENEEAVDDSQLPKDRFSAERLKGVDSTLKIQPAELGDSAVYLCASSRGGPGEAFFGQGTRLTVV.

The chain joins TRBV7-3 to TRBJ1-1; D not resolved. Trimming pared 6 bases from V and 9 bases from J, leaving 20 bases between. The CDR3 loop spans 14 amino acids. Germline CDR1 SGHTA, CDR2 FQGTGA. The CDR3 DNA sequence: TGTGCCAGCAGTAGTAGTCCGTCCTCTCTCCAAGCTTTCTTT. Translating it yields CASSSSPSSLQAFF.

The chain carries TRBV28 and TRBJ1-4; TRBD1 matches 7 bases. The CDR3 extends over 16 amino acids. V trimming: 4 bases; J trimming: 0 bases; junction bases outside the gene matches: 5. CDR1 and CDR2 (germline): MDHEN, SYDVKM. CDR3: CASSYTQGATNEKLFF. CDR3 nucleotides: TGTGCCAGCAGTTATACTCAGGGGGCAACTAATGAAAAACTGTTTTTT. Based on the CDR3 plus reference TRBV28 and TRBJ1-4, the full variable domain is DVKVTQSSRYLVKRTGEKVFLECVQDMDHENMFWYRQDPGLGLRLIYFSYDVKMKEKGDIPEGYSVSREKKERFSLILESASTNQTSMYLCASSYTQGATNEKLFFGSGTQLSVL.

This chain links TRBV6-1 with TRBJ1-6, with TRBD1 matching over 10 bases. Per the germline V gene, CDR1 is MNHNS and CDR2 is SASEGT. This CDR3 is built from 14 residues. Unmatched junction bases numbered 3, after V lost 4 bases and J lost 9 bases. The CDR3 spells CASSGDRGGSPLHF. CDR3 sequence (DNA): TGTGCCAGCAGTGGGGACAGGGGCGGTTCACCCCTCCACTTT.

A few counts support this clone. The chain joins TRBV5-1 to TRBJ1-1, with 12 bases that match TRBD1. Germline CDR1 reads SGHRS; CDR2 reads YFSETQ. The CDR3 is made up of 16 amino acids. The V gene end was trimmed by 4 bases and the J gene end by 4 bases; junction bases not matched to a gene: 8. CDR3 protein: CASSGGTGGAGTEAFF. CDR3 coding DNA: TGCGCCAGCAGCGGAGGGACAGGGGGCGCCGGCACTGAAGCTTTCTTT.